This T cell receptor (beta chain) derives from a study of shared clonotypes between healthy human individuals. Study at large: For every donor, three CD4 naive, three CD4 memory, two CD8 naive and one CD8 memory plates were used.

This table comes from immunoSEQ multiplex PCR, and its TCRdb copy is limited to in-frame clones, with some not included. The table lists about 580,000 clones, 95% to 98% of them singletons. With respect to this clone: The target antigen is unknown.

General study points: A handful of donors shared approximately 5% of their naive CD4 clonotypes. Richness estimates generally favored naive over memory subsets. Compared with clonotypes that all four donors shared, non-shared clonotypes had lower generation probabilities.

CD8 cells classed as naive were CD45RO-negative and positively selected for CCR7, excluding terminally differentiated effector memory CD45RA+ cells. The sequence was collected from a man under 40 in good health. Sequences were obtained from naive CD8+ T cells sorted from blood.

CDR3 coding DNA: TGTGCCAGCAGCTCACTCCGTCGCGGATCCTACGAGCAGTACTTC. This codes for CASSSLRRGSYEQYF. The rearrangement links TRBV11-2 to TRBJ2-7, with unresolved D. Trimming pared 4 bases from V and 1 base from J, leaving 14 bases between. This CDR3 has 15 amino acids. Germline assignment: CDR1 SGHAT and CDR2 FQNNGV.